This T cell receptor (beta chain) comes out of a study of immune evolution from preneoplasia to lung adenocarcinoma. Data came from immunoSEQ multiplex PCR; TCRdb stores just in-frame clones and leaves some out. The sample comprises around 16,000 clones, 86% of which are singletons, and approximately 2.8% rests with the top ten. V lost 1 base and J lost 2; bases outside the gene matches: 4. The CDR3 is 17 amino acids. The germline gives CDR1 MNHNS, CDR2 SASEGT. This clonotype originated in a person aged 70 to 85 with invasive lung adenocarcinoma. Sequencing was done on a sample of FFPE invasive lung adenocarcinoma tissue. The rearrangement uses TRBV6-1 and TRBJ1-5; 11 bases map to TRBD1. The CDR3 here is CASSEGTGGKGNQPQHF. In nucleotides, the CDR3 is TGTGCCAGCAGTGAAGGGACAGGGGGCAAGGGCAATCAGCCCCAGCATTTT.